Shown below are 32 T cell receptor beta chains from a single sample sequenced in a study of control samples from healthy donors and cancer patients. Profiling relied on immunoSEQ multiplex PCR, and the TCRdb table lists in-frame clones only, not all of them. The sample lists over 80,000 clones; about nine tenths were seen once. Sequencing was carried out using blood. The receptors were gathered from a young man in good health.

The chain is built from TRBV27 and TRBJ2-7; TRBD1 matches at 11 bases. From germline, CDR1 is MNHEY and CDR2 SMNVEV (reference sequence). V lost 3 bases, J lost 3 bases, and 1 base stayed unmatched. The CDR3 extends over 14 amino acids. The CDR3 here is CASSLGQGGYEQYF. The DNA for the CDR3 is TGTGCCAGCAGTTTGGGACAGGGGGGCTACGAGCAGTACTTC.

The CDR3 protein is CASSDWASNTGELFF. The CDR3 bases are TGCGCCAGCAGTGACTGGGCCTCGAACACCGGGGAGCTGTTTTTT. V gene TRBV10-1 combines with J gene TRBJ2-2; D remains ambiguous. Trimming cost V 3 bases and J 0 bases, with 8 bases left between them. The CDR3 covers 15 residues. Per the germline V gene, CDR1 is WNHNN and CDR2 is SYGVQD (reference sequence).

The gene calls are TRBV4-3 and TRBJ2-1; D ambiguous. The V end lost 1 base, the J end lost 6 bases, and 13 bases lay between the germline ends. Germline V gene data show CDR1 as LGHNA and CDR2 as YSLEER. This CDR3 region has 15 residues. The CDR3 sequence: CASSQAMGLSNEQFF. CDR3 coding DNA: TGCGCCAGCAGCCAAGCCATGGGTTTAAGCAATGAGCAGTTCTTC.

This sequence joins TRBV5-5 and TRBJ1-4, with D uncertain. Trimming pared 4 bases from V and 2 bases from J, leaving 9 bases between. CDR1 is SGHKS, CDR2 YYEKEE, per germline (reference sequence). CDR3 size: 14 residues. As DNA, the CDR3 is TGTGCCAGCAGCCCGGTGACGACTAATGAAAAACTGTTTTTT. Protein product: CASSPVTTNEKLFF. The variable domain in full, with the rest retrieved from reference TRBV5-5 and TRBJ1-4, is DAGVTQSPTHLIKTRGQQVTLRCSPISGHKSVSWYQQVLGQGPQFIFQYYEKEERGRGNFPDRFSARQFPNYSSELNVNALLLGDSALYLCASSPVTTNEKLFFGSGTQLSVL.

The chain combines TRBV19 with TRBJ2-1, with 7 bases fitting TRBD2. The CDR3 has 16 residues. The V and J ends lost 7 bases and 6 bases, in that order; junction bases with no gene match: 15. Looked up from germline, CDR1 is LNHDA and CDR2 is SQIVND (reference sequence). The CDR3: CASTRLNVGGVNEQFF. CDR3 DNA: TGTGCCAGTACCCGATTAAATGTGGGGGGGGTCAATGAGCAGTTCTTC. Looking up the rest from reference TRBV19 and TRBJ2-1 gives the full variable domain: DGGITQSPKYLFRKEGQNVTLSCEQNLNHDAMYWYRQDPGQGLRLIYYSQIVNDFQKGDIAEGYSVSREKKESFPLTVTSAQKNPTAFYLCASTRLNVGGVNEQFFGPGTRLTVL.

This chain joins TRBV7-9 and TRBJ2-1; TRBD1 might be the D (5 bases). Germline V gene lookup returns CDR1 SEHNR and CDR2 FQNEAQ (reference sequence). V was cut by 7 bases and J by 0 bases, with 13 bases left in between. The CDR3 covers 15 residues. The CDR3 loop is CASTDDRPSYNEQFF. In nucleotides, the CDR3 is TGTGCCAGCACCGACGACAGACCCTCCTACAATGAGCAGTTCTTC.

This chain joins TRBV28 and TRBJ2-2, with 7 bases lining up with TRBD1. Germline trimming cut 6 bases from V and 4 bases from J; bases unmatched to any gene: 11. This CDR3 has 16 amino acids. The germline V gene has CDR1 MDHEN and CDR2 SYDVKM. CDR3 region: CASRIKQGSGTGELFF. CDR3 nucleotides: TGTGCCAGCAGGATCAAACAGGGGTCTGGCACCGGGGAGCTGTTTTTT.

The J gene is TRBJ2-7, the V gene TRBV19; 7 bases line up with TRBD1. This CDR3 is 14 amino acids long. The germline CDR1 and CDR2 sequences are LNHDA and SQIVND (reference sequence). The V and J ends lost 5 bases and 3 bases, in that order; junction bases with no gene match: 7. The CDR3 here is CASSPMGQFYEQYF. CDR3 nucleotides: TGTGCCAGTAGTCCCATGGGACAGTTCTACGAGCAGTACTTC.

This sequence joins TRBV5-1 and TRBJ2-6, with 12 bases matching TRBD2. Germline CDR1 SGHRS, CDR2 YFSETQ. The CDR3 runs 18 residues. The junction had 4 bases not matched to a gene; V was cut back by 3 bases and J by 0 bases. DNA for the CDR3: TGCGCCAGCAGCTCCTTGACTAGCGGGAGCTCTGGGGCCAACGTCCTGACTTTC. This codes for CASSSLTSGSSGANVLTF.

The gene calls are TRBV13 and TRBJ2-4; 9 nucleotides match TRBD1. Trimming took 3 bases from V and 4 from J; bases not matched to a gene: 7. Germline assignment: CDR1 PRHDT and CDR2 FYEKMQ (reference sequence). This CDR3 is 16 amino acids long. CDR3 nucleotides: TGTGCCAGCAGCTTGCCGGGACAGGGTCAGAAAAACATTCAGTACTTC. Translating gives CASSLPGQGQKNIQYF.

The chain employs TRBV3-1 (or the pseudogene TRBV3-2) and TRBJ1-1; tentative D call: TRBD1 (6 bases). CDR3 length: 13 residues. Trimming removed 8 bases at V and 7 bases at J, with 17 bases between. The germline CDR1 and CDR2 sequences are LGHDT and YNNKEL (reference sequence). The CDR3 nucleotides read TGTGCCAGCGGCACGCGGGGACACCTTGAAGCTTTCTTT. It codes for CASGTRGHLEAFF.

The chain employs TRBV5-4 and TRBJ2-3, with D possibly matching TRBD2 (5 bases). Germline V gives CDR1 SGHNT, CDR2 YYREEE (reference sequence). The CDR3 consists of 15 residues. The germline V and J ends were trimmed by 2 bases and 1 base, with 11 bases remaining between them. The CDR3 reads CASSFEEAGTDTQYF. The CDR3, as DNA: TGTGCCAGCAGCTTTGAGGAGGCGGGCACAGATACGCAGTATTTT.

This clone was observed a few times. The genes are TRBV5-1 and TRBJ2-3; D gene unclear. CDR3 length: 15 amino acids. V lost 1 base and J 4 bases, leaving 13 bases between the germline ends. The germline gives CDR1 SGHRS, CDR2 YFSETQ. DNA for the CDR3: TGCGCCAGCAGCTTGCCTTCCCACACAGCAGATACGCAGTATTTT. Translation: CASSLPSHTADTQYF.

This CDR3 reads CASSFLDRDSNQPQHF. The CDR3, as DNA: TGTGCCAGCAGTTTTCTGGACAGGGATTCTAATCAGCCCCAGCATTTT. J is TRBJ1-5 and V is TRBV28; 8 bases are shared with TRBD1. The CDR3 sequence is 16 residues long. In germline, CDR1 is MDHEN, CDR2 SYDVKM. Trimming took 3 bases from V and 4 from J; bases not matched to a gene: 8.

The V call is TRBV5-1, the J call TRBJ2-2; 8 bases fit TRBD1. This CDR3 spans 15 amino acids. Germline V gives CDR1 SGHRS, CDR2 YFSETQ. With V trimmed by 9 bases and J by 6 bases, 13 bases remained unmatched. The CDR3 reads CATTGQGLGAGELFF. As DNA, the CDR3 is TGCGCCACGACCGGACAGGGCCTTGGGGCCGGGGAGCTGTTTTTT.

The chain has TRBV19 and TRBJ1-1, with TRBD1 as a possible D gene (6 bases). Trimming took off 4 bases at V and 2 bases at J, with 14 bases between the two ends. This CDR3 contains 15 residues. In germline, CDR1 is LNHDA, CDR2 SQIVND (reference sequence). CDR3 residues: CASSNQGIRNTEAFF. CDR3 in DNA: TGTGCCAGTAGTAACCAGGGGATACGAAACACTGAAGCTTTCTTT.

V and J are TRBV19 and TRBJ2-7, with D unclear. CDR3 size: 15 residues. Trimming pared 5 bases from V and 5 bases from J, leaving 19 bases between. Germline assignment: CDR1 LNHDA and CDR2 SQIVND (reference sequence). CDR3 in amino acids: CASSDFGEGNDEQYF. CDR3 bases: TGTGCCAGTAGTGACTTTGGGGAAGGAAACGACGAGCAGTACTTC.

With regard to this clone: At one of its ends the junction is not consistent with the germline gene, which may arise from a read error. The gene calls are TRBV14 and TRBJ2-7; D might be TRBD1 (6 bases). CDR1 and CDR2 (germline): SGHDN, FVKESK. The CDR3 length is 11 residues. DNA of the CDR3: TGTGCCAGCCTAAATCCGGGACAACTCAGATTC. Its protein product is CASLNPGQLRF.

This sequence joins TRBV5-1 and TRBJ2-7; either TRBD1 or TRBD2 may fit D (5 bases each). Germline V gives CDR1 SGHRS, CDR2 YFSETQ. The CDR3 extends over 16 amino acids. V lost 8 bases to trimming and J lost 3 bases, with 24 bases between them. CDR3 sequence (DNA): TGCGCCAGTACACCCTTGGGGGACCAAACTATCTACGAGCAGTACTTC. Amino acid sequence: CASTPLGDQTIYEQYF. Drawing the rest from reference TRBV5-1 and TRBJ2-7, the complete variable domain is KAGVTQTPRYLIKTRGQQVTLSCSPISGHRSVSWYQQTPGQGLQFLFEYFSETQRNKGNFPGRFSGRQFSNSRSEMNVSTLELGDSALYLCASTPLGDQTIYEQYFGPGTRLTVT.

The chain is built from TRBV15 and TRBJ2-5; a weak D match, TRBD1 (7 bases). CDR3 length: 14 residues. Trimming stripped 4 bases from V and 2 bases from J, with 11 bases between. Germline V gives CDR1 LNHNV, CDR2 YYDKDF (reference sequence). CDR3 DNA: TGTGCCACCAGCAAGGGGGGACAGCAAGAGACCCAGTACTTC. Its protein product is CATSKGGQQETQYF.

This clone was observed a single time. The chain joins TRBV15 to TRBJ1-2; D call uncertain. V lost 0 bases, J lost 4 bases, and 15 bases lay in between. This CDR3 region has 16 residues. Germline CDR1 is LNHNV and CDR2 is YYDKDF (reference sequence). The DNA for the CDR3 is TGTGCCACCAGCAGAGATCGGGGAAGAATTCTCTATGGCTACACCTTC. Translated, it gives CATSRDRGRILYGYTF.

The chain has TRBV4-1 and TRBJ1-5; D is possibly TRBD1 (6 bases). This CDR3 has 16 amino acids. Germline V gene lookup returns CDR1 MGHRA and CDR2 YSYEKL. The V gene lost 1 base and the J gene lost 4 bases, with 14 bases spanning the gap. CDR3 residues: CASSQALDRNNQPQHF. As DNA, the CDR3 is TGCGCCAGCAGCCAAGCTCTTGACAGGAATAATCAGCCCCAGCATTTT.

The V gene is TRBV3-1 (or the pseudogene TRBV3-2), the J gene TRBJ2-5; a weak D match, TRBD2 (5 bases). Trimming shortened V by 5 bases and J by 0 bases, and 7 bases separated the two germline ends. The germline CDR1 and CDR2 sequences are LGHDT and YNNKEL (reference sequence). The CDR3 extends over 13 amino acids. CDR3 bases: TGTGCCAGCAGCGCCGGGGACCAAGAGACCCAGTACTTC. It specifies CASSAGDQETQYF.

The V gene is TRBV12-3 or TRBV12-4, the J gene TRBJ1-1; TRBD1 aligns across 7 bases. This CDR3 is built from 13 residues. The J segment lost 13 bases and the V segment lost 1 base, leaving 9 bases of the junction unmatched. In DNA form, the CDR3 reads TGTGCCAGCAGTTTAGGGGACAGTGTTTTCGTTTTCTTT. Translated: CASSLGDSVFVFF.

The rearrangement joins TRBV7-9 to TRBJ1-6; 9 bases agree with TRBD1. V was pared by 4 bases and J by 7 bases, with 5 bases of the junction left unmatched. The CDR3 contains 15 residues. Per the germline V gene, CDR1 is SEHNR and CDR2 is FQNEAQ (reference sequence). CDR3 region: CASSSWGQGNSPLHF. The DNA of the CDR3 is TGTGCCAGCAGCTCGTGGGGACAGGGAAATTCACCCCTCCACTTT.

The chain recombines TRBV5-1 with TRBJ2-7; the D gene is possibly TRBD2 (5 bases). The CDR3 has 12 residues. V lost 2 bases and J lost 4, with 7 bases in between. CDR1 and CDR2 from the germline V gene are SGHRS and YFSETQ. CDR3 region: CASSFGLYEQYF. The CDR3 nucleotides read TGCGCCAGCAGCTTCGGACTGTACGAGCAGTACTTC.

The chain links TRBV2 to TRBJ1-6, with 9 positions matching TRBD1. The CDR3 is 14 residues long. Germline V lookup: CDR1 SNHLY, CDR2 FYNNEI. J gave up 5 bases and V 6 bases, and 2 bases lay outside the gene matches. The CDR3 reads CASRGTGNNSPLHF. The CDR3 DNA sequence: TGTGCCAGCAGGGGGACAGGGAATAATTCACCCCTCCACTTT.

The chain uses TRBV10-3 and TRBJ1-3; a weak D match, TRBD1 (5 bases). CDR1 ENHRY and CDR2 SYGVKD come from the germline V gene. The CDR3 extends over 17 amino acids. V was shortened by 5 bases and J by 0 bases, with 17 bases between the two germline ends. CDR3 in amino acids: CAISLGPTGYSGNTIYF. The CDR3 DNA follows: TGTGCCATCAGTCTCGGGCCTACAGGATACTCTGGAAACACCATATATTTT.

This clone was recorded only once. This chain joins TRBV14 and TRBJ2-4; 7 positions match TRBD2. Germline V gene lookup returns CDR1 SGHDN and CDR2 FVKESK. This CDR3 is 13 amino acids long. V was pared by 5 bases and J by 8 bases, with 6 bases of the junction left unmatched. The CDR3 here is CASSLGGRDIQYF. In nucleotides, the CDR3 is TGTGCCAGCAGCTTGGGGGGGAGGGACATTCAGTACTTC.

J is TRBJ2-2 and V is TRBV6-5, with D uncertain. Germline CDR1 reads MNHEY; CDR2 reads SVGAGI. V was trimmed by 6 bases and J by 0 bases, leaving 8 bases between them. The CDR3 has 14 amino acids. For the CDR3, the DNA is TGTGCCAGCAGCCACGACACGAACACCGGGGAGCTGTTTTTT. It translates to CASSHDTNTGELFF.

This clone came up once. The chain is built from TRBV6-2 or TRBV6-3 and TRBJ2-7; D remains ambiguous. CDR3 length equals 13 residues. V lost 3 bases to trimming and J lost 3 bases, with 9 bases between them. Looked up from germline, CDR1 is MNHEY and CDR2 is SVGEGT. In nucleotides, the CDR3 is TGTGCCAGCAGTTATGGGCACCTCTACGAGCAGTACTTC. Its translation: CASSYGHLYEQYF.

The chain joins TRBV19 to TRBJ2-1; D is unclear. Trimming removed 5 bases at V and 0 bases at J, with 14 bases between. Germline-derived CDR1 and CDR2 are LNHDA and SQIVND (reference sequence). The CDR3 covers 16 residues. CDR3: CASSALGPLSYNEQFF. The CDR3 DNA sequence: TGTGCCAGTAGTGCCCTCGGACCCCTCTCCTACAATGAGCAGTTCTTC.